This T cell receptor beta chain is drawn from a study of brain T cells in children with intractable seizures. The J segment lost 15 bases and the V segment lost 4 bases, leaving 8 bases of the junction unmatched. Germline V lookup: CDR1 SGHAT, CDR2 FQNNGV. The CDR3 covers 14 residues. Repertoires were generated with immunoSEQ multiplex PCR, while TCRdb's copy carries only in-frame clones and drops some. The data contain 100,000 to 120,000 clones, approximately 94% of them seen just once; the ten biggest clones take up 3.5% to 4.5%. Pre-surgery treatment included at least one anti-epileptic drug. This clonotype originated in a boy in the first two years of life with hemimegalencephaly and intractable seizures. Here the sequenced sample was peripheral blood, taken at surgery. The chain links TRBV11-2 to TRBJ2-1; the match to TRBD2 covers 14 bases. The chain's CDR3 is CASSSGLAGGTLFF. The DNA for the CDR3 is TGTGCCAGCAGCTCCGGACTAGCGGGGGGAACTTTGTTCTTC.